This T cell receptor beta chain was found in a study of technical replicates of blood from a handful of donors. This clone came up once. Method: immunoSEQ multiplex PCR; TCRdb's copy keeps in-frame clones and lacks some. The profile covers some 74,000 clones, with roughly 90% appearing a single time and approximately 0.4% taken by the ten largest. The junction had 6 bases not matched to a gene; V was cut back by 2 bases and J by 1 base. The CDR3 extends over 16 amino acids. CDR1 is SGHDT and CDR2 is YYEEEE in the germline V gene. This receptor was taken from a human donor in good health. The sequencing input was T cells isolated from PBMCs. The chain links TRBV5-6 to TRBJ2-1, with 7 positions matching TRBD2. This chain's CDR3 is CASSFRGRMSYNEQFF. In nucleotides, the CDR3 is TGTGCCAGCAGCTTTCGCGGGAGAATGTCCTACAATGAGCAGTTCTTC. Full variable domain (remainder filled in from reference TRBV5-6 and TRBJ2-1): DAGVTQSPTHLIKTRGQQVTLRCSPKSGHDTVSWYQQALGQGPQFIFQYYEEEERQRGNFPDRFSGHQFPNYSSELNVNALLLGDSALYLCASSFRGRMSYNEQFFGPGTRLTVL.